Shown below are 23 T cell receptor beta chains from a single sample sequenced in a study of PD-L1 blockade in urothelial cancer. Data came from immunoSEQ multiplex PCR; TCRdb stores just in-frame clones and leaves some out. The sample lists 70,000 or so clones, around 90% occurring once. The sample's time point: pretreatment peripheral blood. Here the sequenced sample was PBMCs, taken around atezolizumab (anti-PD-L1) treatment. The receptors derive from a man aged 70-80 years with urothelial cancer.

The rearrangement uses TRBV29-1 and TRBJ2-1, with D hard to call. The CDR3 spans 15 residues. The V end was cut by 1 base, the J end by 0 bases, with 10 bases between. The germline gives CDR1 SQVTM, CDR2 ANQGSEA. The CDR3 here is CSVEAVGPSYNEQFF. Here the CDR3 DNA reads TGCAGCGTTGAAGCGGTGGGCCCCTCCTACAATGAGCAGTTCTTC.

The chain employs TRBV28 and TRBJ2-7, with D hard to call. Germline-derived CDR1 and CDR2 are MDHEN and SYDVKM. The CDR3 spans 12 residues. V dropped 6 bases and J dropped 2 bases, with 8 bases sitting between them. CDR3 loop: CASRAVTYEQYF. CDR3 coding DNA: TGTGCCAGCAGGGCCGTCACCTACGAGCAGTACTTC.

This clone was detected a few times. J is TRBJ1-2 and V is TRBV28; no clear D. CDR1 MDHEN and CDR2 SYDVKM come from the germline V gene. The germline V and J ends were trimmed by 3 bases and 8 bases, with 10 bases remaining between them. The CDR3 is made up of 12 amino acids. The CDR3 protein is CASSFPGLGYTF. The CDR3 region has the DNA TGTGCCAGCAGTTTCCCCGGGTTGGGCTACACCTTC.

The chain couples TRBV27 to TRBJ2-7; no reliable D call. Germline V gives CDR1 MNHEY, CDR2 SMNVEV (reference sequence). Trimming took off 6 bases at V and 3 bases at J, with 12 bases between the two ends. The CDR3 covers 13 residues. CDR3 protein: CASSPLLNYEQYF. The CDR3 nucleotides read TGTGCCAGCAGCCCCCTACTCAACTACGAGCAGTACTTC.

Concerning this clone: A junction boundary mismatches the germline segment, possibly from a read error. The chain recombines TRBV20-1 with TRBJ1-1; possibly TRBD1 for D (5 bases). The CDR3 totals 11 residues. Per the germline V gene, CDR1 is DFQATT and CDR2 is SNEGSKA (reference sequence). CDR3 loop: CSARDSRQIIF. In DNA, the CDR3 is TGCAGTGCTAGAGATTCCCGACAGATAATCTTT.

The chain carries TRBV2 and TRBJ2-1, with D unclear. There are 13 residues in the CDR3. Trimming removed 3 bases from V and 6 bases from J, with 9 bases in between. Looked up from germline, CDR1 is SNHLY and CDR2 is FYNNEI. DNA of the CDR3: TGTGCCAGCAGTGAGTCCACGGGCAATGAGCAGTTCTTC. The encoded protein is CASSESTGNEQFF.

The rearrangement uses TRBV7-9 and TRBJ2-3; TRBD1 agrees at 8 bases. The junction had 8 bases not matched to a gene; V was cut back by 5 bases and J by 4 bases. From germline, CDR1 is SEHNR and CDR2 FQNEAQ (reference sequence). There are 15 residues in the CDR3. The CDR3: CASSRRADRADTQYF. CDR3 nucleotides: TGTGCCAGCAGCCGTCGGGCGGACAGGGCAGATACGCAGTATTTT.

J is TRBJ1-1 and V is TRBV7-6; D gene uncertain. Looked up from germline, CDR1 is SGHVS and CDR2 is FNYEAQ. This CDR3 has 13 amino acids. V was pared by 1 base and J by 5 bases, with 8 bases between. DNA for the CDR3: TGTGCCAGCAGCTTAGTCGGTGAGACTGAAGCTTTCTTT. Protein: CASSLVGETEAFF.

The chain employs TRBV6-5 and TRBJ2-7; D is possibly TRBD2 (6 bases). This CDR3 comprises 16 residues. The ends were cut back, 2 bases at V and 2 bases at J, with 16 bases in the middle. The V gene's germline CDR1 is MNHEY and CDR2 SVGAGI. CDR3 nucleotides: TGTGCCAGCAGTTACGGGACTCCTGCCTTGACCTACGAGCAGTACTTC. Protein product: CASSYGTPALTYEQYF.

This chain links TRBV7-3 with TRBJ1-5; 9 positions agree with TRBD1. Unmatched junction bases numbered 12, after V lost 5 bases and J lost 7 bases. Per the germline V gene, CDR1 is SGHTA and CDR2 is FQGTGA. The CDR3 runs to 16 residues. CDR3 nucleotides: TGTGCCAGCAGCGCCTCCCGGACAGGGGTTTTACAGCCCCAGCATTTT. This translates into CASSASRTGVLQPQHF.

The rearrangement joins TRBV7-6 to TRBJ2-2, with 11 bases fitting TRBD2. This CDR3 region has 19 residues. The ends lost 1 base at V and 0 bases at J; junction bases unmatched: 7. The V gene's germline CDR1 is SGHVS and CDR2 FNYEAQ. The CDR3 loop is CASSLVAGGPGANTGELFF. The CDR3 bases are TGTGCCAGCAGCTTAGTAGCGGGAGGGCCGGGGGCGAACACCGGGGAGCTGTTTTTT.

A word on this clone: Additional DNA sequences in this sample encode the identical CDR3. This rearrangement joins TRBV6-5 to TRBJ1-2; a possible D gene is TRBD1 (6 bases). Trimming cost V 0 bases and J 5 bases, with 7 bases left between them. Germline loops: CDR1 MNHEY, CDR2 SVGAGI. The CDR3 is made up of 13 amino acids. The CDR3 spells CASSYSTGYGYTF. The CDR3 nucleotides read TGTGCCAGCAGTTACTCTACAGGGTATGGCTACACCTTC.

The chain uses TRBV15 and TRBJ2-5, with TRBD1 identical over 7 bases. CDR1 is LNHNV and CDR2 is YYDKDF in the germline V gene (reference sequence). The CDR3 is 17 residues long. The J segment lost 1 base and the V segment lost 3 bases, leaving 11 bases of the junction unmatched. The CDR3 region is CATSSRGTAKPQETQYF. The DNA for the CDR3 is TGTGCCACCAGCAGTCGTGGGACAGCCAAACCCCAAGAGACCCAGTACTTC.

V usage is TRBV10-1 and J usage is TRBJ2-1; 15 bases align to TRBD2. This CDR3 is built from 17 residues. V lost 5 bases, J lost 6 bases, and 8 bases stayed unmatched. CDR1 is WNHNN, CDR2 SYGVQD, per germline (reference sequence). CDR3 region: CASSRTSGRASLNEQFF. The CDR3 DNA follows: TGCGCCAGCAGTCGGACTAGCGGGAGGGCCAGCCTCAATGAGCAGTTCTTC.

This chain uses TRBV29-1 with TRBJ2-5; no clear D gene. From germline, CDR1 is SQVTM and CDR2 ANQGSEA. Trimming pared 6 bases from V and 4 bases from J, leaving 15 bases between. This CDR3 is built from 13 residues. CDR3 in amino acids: CSVLSPGLETQYF. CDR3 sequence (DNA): TGCAGCGTCCTTTCCCCAGGCCTAGAGACCCAGTACTTC. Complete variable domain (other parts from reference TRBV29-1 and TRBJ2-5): SAVISQKPSRDICQRGTSLTIQCQVDSQVTMMFWYRQQPGQSLTLIATANQGSEATYESGFVIDKFPISRPNLTFSTLTVSNMSPEDSSIYLCSVLSPGLETQYFGPGTRLLVL.

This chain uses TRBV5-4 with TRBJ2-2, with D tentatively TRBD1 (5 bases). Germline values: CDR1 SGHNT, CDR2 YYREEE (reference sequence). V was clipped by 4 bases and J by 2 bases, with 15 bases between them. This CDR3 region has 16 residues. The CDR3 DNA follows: TGTGCCAGCAGCGGGGCAGGACGGCTCAACACCGGGGAGCTGTTTTTT. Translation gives CASSGAGRLNTGELFF. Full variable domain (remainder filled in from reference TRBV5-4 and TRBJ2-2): ETGVTQSPTHLIKTRGQQVTLRCSSQSGHNTVSWYQQALGQGPQFIFQYYREEENGRGNFPPRFSGLQFPNYSSELNVNALELDDSALYLCASSGAGRLNTGELFFGEGSRLTVL.

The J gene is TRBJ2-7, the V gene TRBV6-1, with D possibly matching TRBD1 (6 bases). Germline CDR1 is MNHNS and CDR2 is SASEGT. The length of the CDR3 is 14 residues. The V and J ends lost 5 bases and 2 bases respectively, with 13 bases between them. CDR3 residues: CASSKQGAPYEQYF. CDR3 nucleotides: TGTGCCAGCAGTAAACAGGGAGCCCCCTACGAGCAGTACTTC.

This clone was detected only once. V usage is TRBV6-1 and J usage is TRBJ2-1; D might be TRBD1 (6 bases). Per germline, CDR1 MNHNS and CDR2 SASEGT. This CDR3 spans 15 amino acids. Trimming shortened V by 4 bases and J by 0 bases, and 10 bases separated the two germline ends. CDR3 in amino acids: CASSATGISYNEQFF. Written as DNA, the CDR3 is TGTGCCAGCAGTGCTACAGGGATCTCCTACAATGAGCAGTTCTTC.

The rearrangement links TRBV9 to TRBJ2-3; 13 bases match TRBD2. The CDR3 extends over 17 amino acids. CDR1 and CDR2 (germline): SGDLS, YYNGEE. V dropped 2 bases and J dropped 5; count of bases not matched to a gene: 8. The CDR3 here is CASSVRTSGRGEDTQYF. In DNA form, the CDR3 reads TGTGCCAGCAGCGTTCGGACTAGCGGGAGAGGGGAAGATACGCAGTATTTT. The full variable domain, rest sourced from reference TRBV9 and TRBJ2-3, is DSGVTQTPKHLITATGQRVTLRCSPRSGDLSVYWYQQSLDQGLQFLIQYYNGEERAKGNILERFSAQQFPDLHSELNLSSLELGDSALYFCASSVRTSGRGEDTQYFGPGTRLTVL.

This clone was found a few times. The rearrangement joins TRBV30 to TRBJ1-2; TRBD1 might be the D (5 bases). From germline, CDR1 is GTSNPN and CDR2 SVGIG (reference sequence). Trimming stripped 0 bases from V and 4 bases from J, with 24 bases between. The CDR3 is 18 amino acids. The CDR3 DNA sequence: TGTGCCTGGAGTGTAGACGGCGGGGCGCGAATAGTTAGCTATGGCTACACCTTC. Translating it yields CAWSVDGGARIVSYGYTF.

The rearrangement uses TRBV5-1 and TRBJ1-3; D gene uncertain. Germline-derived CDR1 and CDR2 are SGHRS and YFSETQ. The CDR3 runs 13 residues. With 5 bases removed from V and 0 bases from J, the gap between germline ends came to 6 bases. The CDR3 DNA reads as TGCGCCAGCAGGTCAGGCTCTGGAAACACCATATATTTT. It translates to CASRSGSGNTIYF.

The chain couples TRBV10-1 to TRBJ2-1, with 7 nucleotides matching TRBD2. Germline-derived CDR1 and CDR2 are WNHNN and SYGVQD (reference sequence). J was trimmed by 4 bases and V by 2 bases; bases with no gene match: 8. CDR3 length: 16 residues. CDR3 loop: CASSEGGSGSYNEQFF. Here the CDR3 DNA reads TGCGCCAGCAGTGAGGGGGGTAGCGGGTCTTACAATGAGCAGTTCTTC.

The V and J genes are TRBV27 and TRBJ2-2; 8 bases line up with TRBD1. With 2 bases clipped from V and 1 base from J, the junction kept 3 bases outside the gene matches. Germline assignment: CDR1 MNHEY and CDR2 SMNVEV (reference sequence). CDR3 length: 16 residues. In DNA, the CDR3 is TGTGCCAGCAGTTTAGGAGGGACAGGGAACACCGGGGAGCTGTTTTTT. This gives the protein CASSLGGTGNTGELFF.